This T cell receptor beta chain was observed in a study of identical twins. Germline lookup yields CDR1 MDHEN and CDR2 SYDVKM. V lost 1 base, J lost 5 bases, and 14 bases lay in between. CDR3 length equals 15 residues. TCRdb re-called the 5' RACE reads with MiXCR, one entry per CDR3 protein. The table has around 450,000 distinct CDR3 sequences, 14% seen once. These records were also assigned to another study, of yellow fever vaccine responses in identical twins.

The source material was CD4+ T cells sorted from blood. The J gene is TRBJ2-5, the V gene TRBV28, with a possible D match to TRBD1 (6 bases). The TCR originated in a young woman in good health. DNA for the CDR3: TGTGCCAGCAGTTTATCATCAGGGGAAGTGGAGACCCAGTACTTC. Protein product: CASSLSSGEVETQYF.